Following are 20 T cell receptor beta chains from one sample sequenced in a study of T cell repertoires in cytomegalovirus infection. TCRdb fed the reads into MiXCR, producing one record per CDR3 protein. The sample yields about 190,000 distinct CDR3 sequences, roughly 27% seen once. Specimen: PBMCs. These receptors were obtained from a human donor in good health (CMV status not recorded). Some clones in this sample may be carry-over from other donors' samples.

This clonotype has at least ten counts. The genes are TRBV6-1 and TRBJ1-5; the D is unclear. Germline V gene sequence: CDR1 MNHNS, CDR2 SASEGT. V lost 0 bases and J 5 bases, leaving 11 bases between the germline ends. This CDR3 spans 15 amino acids. The CDR3 bases are TGTGCCAGCAGTGAAGCGGCAGGCCAGCATCAGCCCCAGCATTTT. Residues: CASSEAAGQHQPQHF.

This clonotype has only a few counts. The chain employs TRBV7-6 and TRBJ1-2; 7 positions agree with TRBD1. The V segment lost 4 bases and the J segment 7 bases; nucleotides outside the gene matches: 9. CDR1 SGHVS and CDR2 FNYEAQ come from the germline V gene. CDR3 length: 14 amino acids. The CDR3 DNA reads TGTGCCAGCAGCTCCAGGGGGATCGGGAGTGGCTACACCTTC. It specifies CASSSRGIGSGYTF.

V and J are TRBV4-2 and TRBJ1-5; 9 bases are a match to TRBD1. Looked up from germline, CDR1 is LGHNA and CDR2 is YNFKEQ. The ends lost 4 bases at V and 6 bases at J; junction bases unmatched: 7. The CDR3 spans 15 residues. CDR3 region: CASSPISTGGQPQHF. CDR3 in DNA: TGTGCCAGCAGCCCGATCTCGACAGGGGGTCAGCCCCAGCATTTT.

The V call is TRBV7-6, the J call TRBJ2-7; TRBD2 might be the D (6 bases). The V end lost 3 bases, the J end lost 2 bases, and 20 bases lay between the germline ends. The CDR3 extends over 17 amino acids. Germline V gene data show CDR1 as SGHVS and CDR2 as FNYEAQ. The CDR3 sequence: CASSFQHGGGNTYEQYF. The DNA for the CDR3 is TGTGCCAGCAGCTTTCAGCACGGTGGAGGGAACACCTACGAGCAGTACTTC.

This clonotype turned up a few times. J is TRBJ2-7 and V is TRBV4-1; TRBD2 is a possible D gene (5 bases). CDR1 and CDR2 (germline): MGHRA, YSYEKL. V gave up 0 bases and J gave up 0 bases, with 9 bases separating them. CDR3 size: 15 residues. CDR3 sequence (DNA): TGCGCCAGCAGCCAAGATGCTGGGAGCTCCTACGAGCAGTACTTC. Its protein product is CASSQDAGSSYEQYF.

This clonotype occurred many times. The rearrangement links TRBV7-9 to TRBJ2-4, with TRBD1 identical over 7 bases. Germline V gene sequence: CDR1 SEHNR, CDR2 FQNEAQ (reference sequence). The CDR3 runs 16 residues. With 3 bases clipped from V and 7 bases from J, the junction kept 12 bases outside the gene matches. This chain's CDR3 is CASSFSGTEGGNIQYF. The CDR3 nucleotides read TGTGCCAGCAGCTTCTCCGGGACCGAAGGGGGCAACATTCAGTACTTC.

This clonotype occurred a few times. This chain joins TRBV20-1 and TRBJ1-6, with D uncertain. Germline V lookup: CDR1 DFQATT, CDR2 SNEGSKA (reference sequence). V lost 5 bases and J 7 bases, leaving 9 bases between the germline ends. The CDR3 runs to 12 residues. The DNA for the CDR3 is TGCAGTGCTCGGCCGGGGAATTCACCCCTCCACTTT. Translating it yields CSARPGNSPLHF.

The gene calls are TRBV12-5 and TRBJ1-5; D is possibly TRBD1 (5 bases). The germline V gene has CDR1 LGHNT and CDR2 FRNRAP. This CDR3 comprises 14 residues. V shed 1 base and J shed 1 base, with 5 bases lying between them. This CDR3 reads CASGLGGSNQPQHF. CDR3 bases: TGTGCTAGTGGTTTGGGGGGGAGCAATCAGCCCCAGCATTTT. Full variable domain (outside the CDR3, taken from reference TRBV12-5 and TRBJ1-5): DARVTQTPRHKVTEMGQEVTMRCQPILGHNTVFWYRQTMMQGLELLAYFRNRAPLDDSGMPKDRFSAEMPDATLATLKIQPSEPRDSAVYFCASGLGGSNQPQHFGDGTRLSIL.

V usage is TRBV20-1 and J usage is TRBJ1-1; D possibly corresponds to TRBD1 (5 bases). This CDR3 region has 15 residues. Trimming took 0 bases from V and 5 from J, leaving 16 bases between them. Germline values: CDR1 DFQATT, CDR2 SNEGSKA (reference sequence). The CDR3 region has the DNA TGCAGTGCTAGAGATCCTTACACCGGGGGGACTGAAGCTTTCTTT. Translated, it gives CSARDPYTGGTEAFF.

The chain is built from TRBV10-3 and TRBJ2-5; 14 nucleotides align to TRBD2. Germline CDR1 and CDR2: ENHRY and SYGVKD. V lost 0 bases and J lost 3; bases outside the gene matches: 3. There are 17 residues in the CDR3. Here the CDR3 DNA reads TGTGCCATCAGTGAGTCGACTAGCGGGGGGGCCAAAGAGACCCAGTACTTC. This sequence encodes CAISESTSGGAKETQYF.

This CDR3 reads CASGDRANSPLHF. The DNA for the CDR3 is TGTGCCAGCGGGGACAGGGCGAATTCACCCCTCCACTTT. The chain combines TRBV11-2 with TRBJ1-6; 9 nucleotides align to TRBD1. After removal of 8 bases from V and 7 bases from J, the junction contained 3 bases not matched to a gene. The length of the CDR3 is 13 residues. Germline CDR1 and CDR2: SGHAT and FQNNGV.

Many counts were recorded for this clonotype. The chain couples TRBV10-3 to TRBJ1-1, with D possibly matching TRBD1 (5 bases). The V and J ends lost 4 bases and 8 bases respectively, with 17 bases between them. The CDR3 consists of 14 residues. The germline V gene encodes CDR1 ENHRY and CDR2 SYGVKD. The CDR3 region is CAISGGTAGSEAFF. The CDR3 DNA sequence: TGTGCCATCAGTGGGGGGACGGCGGGATCGGAAGCTTTCTTT.

This clonotype was seen more than once but under ten times. V is TRBV6-5 and J is TRBJ1-3; D gene ambiguous. Trimming pared 2 bases from V and 3 bases from J, leaving 11 bases between. The CDR3 covers 15 residues. The germline V gene has CDR1 MNHEY and CDR2 SVGAGI. The CDR3 loop is CASSYTRLSGNTIYF. CDR3 nucleotide sequence: TGTGCCAGCAGTTACACGCGACTAAGTGGAAACACCATATATTTT.

V and J are TRBV29-1 and TRBJ2-5, with D hard to call. The CDR3 spans 10 residues. Trimming removed 7 bases at V and 5 bases at J, with 8 bases between. Germline V gene lookup returns CDR1 SQVTM and CDR2 ANQGSEA. CDR3 bases: TGCAGCGCCCTCCTGGAGACCCAGTACTTC. Its protein product is CSALLETQYF.

Concerning this clonotype: A read error may be the cause here, since a much bigger clone is one base away. The chain carries TRBV7-9 and TRBJ1-1, with D hard to call. This CDR3 comprises 14 residues. With 3 bases removed from V and 1 base from J, the gap between germline ends came to 9 bases. Germline-derived CDR1 and CDR2 are SEHNR and FQNEAQ (reference sequence). The chain's CDR3 is CASSFRARNTEAFF. The DNA of the CDR3 is TGTGCCAGCAGCTTCCGGGCCAGGAACACTGAAGCTTTCTTT.

The genes are TRBV5-1 and TRBJ2-2, with D tentatively TRBD1 (5 bases). The CDR3 runs 16 residues. Trimming took 0 bases from V and 0 from J, leaving 9 bases between them. Germline values: CDR1 SGHRS, CDR2 YFSETQ. CDR3 in amino acids: CASSLEDITNTGELFF. The CDR3 DNA is TGCGCCAGCAGCTTGGAGGACATAACGAACACCGGGGAGCTGTTTTTT.

This clonotype was counted once. Being one base from a much bigger clone, this may be a read error. The rearrangement joins TRBV6-2 or TRBV6-3 to TRBJ2-1; TRBD1 matches at 7 bases. The CDR3 is 15 residues long. Germline loops: CDR1 MNHEY, CDR2 SVGEGT. Here the CDR3 reads CASRTGTAVYNDQFF. The CDR3 DNA reads as TGTGCCAGCAGAACCGGGACAGCCGTTTACAATGACCAGTTCTTC.

This chain connects TRBV2 to TRBJ2-1; 9 positions agree with TRBD1. The CDR3 covers 15 residues. The germline gives CDR1 SNHLY, CDR2 FYNNEI. V shed 7 bases and J 5 bases; nucleotides not matched to a gene: 9. The CDR3 nucleotides read TGTGCCAGCAATCGAGGACAGGGGTGGAACAATGAGCAGTTCTTC. This codes for CASNRGQGWNNEQFF.

The sample holds many counts of this clonotype. V and J are TRBV7-8 and TRBJ2-3; D gene unclear. The CDR3 runs to 14 residues. Trimming took off 2 bases at V and 0 bases at J, with 6 bases between the two ends. Germline CDR1 SGHVS, CDR2 FQNEAQ. CDR3 in DNA: TGTGCCAGCAGCTTACCCGGTAGCACAGATACGCAGTATTTT. The encoded protein is CASSLPGSTDTQYF. The variable domain in full, with the rest retrieved from reference TRBV7-8 and TRBJ2-3, is GAGVSQSPRYKVAKRGQDVALRCDPISGHVSLFWYQQALGQGPEFLTYFQNEAQLDKSGLPSDRFFAERPEGSVSTLKIQRTQQEDSAVYLCASSLPGSTDTQYFGPGTRLTVL.

This clonotype was seen ten or more times. The chain is built from TRBV7-2 and TRBJ1-2, with D hard to call. V was trimmed by 5 bases and J by 2 bases, leaving 9 bases between them. The germline V gene encodes CDR1 SGHTA and CDR2 FQGNSA. The CDR3 has 13 amino acids. The DNA for the CDR3 is TGTGCCAGCAGCCATTCAGGCAACTATGGCTACACCTTC. This codes for CASSHSGNYGYTF.